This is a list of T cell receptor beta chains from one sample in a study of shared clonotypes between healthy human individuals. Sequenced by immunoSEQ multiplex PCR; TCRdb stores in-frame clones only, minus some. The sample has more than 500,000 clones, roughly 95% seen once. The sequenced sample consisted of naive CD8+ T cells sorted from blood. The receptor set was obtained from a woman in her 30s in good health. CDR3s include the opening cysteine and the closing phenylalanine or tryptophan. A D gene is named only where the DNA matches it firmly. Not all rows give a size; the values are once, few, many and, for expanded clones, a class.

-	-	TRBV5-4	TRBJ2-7	TGTGCCAGCAGCCGAGGGAACGAGCAGTACTTC	CASSRGNEQYF
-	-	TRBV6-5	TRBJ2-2	TGTGCCAGCAGTTACAATCGGGGACCCGGGGAGCTGTTTTTT	CASSYNRGPGELFF
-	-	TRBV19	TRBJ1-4	TGTGCCAGTAGTATCGGACGGCCTAATGAAAAACTGTTTTTT	CASSIGRPNEKLFF
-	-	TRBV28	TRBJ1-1	TGTGCCAGCAGTTCTACGTCCTGGGGATACACTGAAGCTTTCTTT	CASSSTSWGYTEAFF
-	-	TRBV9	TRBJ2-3	TGTGCCAGCAGCGTAGCTGGTCTAGGGGGAGATACGCAGTATTTT	CASSVAGLGGDTQYF
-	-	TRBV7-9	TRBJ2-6	TGTGCCACAAGAACAGGAGGGACTGGGGCCAACGTCCTGACTTTC	CATRTGGTGANVLTF
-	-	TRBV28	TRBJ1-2	TGTGCCAGCAGTTCCGGTATTGGGACTAACTATGGCTACACCTTC	CASSSGIGTNYGYTF
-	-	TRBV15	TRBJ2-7	TGTGCCACCAGCAGGACGTGGGGGGGCCAATCCTACGAGCAGTACTTC	CATSRTWGGQSYEQYF
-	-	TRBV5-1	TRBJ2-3	TGCGCCAGCAGCTTGGTTGTCGCAGAGGCCACAGATACGCAGTATTTT	CASSLVVAEATDTQYF
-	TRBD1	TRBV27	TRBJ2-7	TGTGCCAGCTGGACAGGGGGTTCCAACGAGCAGTACTTC	CASWTGGSNEQYF
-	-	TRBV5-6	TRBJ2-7	TGTGCCAGCAGCTTGGTTCGAGACCCCTACGAGCAGTACTTC	CASSLVRDPYEQYF
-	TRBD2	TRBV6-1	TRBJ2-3	TGTGCCAGCACTACTAGCGGGAGCACAGATACGCAGTATTTT	CASTTSGSTDTQYF
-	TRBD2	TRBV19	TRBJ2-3	TGTGCCAGTAGTTCCGGACTAGCGGGGGCGACAGATACGCAGTATTTT	CASSSGLAGATDTQYF
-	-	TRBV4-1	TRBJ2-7	TGCGCCAGCAGCCCCGTGGGCTCTAGCTTGTACGAGCAGTACTTC	CASSPVGSSLYEQYF
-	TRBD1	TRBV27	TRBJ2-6	TGTGCCAGCAGCCAGGGGGCCTGGGCCAACGTCCTGACTTTC	CASSQGAWANVLTF
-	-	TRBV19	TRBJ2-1	TGTGCCAGTAGTATGTGGGCAGGCTCCTACAATGAGCAGTTCTTC	CASSMWAGSYNEQFF
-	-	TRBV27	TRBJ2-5	TGTGCTAGTCGGCCGGGTACGGGCCTAGGGACCCAGTACTTC	CASRPGTGLGTQYF
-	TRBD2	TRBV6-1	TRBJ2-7	TGTGCCAGCAGTGAATCGGGTAGCGGGAATGACTACGAGCAGTACTTC	CASSESGSGNDYEQYF
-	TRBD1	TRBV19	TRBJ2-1	TGTGCCAGTAGTTGGGACAGGGACTTGATCAATGAGCAGTTCTTC	CASSWDRDLINEQFF
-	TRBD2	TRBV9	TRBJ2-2	TGTGCCAGCAGCGTAGAACCCAGCGGGAGAGCGAACACCGGGGAGCTGTTTTTT	CASSVEPSGRANTGELFF
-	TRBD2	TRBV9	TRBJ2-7	TGTGCCAGCAGCATTAGCGGGGGGTCCTACGAGCAGTACTTC	CASSISGGSYEQYF
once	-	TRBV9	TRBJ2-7	TGTGCCAGCAGCGTAGGCGCCCAGGAGGCGGACGAGCAGTACTTC	CASSVGAQEADEQYF
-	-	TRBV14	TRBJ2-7	TGTGCCAGCAGCCAAGGAACAGGTGGTCCCGGCGAGCAGTACTTC	CASSQGTGGPGEQYF
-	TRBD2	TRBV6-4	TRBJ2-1	TGTGCCAGCACCAAGACTAGCGGAGGGATGTACAATGAGCAGTTCTTC	CASTKTSGGMYNEQFF
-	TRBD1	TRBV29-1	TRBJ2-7	TGCAGCGCCGCCGGGACAGGGAACTCCTACGAGCAGTACTTC	CSAAGTGNSYEQYF